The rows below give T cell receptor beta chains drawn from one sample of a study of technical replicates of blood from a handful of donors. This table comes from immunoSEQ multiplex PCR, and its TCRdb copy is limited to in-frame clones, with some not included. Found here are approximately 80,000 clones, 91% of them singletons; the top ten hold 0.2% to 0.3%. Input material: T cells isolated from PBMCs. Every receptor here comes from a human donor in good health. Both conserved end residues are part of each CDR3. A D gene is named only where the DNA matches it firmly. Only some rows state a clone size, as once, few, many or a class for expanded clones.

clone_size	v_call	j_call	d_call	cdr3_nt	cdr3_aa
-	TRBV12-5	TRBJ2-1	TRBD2	TGTGCTAGTGGTTTCTCCTCCTCTCCCGGCGGGAGGGCCTTATTTTACAATGAGCAGTTCTTC	CASGFSSSPGGRALFYNEQFF
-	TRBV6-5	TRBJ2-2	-	TGTGCCAGCAGTTCAATCGGGGACAAGAACACCGGGGAGCTGTTTTTT	CASSSIGDKNTGELFF
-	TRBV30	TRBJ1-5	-	TGTGCCTGGAGGGGGGGAGAATGGGGCAAGGGCAATCAGCCCCAGCATTTT	CAWRGGEWGKGNQPQHF
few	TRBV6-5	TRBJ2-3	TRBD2	TGTGCCAGCAGTACTCCTAGCGGGAGCACAGATACGCAGTATTTT	CASSTPSGSTDTQYF
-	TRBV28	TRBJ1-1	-	TGTGCCAGCAGGCCTACCTTGGACAGTTACTTTGAAGCTTTCTTT	CASRPTLDSYFEAFF
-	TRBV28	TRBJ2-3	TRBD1	TGTGCCAGCAGCCGAAAACAGGGGTCCGATACGCAGTATTTT	CASSRKQGSDTQYF
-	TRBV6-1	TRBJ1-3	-	TGTGCCAGCAGGAATAGACAGCCGGAAAACACCATATATTTT	CASRNRQPENTIYF
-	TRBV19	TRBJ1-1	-	TGTGCCAGTAGTATAGTCAGCGGGGGGGCGAGGACTGAAGCTTTCTTT	CASSIVSGGARTEAFF
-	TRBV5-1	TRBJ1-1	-	TGCGCCAGCAGCTTGTCACAGAAGAACACTGAAGCTTTCTTT	CASSLSQKNTEAFF
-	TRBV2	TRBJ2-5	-	TGTGCCAGCAGCCTAGGGACCCAGTACTTC	CASSLGTQYF
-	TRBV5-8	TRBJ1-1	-	TGTGCCAGCAGACTGGCGAGGGAAGCTGAAGCTTTCTTT	CASRLAREAEAFF
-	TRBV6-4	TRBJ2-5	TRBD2	TGTGCCAGCAGTGCCGGGACTAGCGGAGGAGAGACCCAGTACTTC	CASSAGTSGGETQYF
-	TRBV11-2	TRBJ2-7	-	TGTGCCAGCAGCCCCGACCAGGGGGAGCAGTACTTC	CASSPDQGEQYF
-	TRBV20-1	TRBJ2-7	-	TGCAGTATCGGTTACTACGAGCAGTACTTC	CSIGYYEQYF
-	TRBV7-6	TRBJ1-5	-	TGTGCCAGCAGCTTAGGAATTCGGGGGAGTAGCAATCAGCCCCAGCATTTT	CASSLGIRGSSNQPQHF
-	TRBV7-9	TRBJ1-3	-	TGTGCCGGGGGAGGTAGCCGGGCCCCTGGAAACACCATATATTTT	CAGGGSRAPGNTIYF
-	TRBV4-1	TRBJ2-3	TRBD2	TGCGCCAGCAGCCAAACCGGACTAGCCGTCCAAAACACAGATACGCAGTATTTT	CASSQTGLAVQNTDTQYF
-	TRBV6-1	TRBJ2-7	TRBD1	TGTGCCTCTAGGGACAGGGTGTACGAGCAGTACTTC	CASRDRVYEQYF
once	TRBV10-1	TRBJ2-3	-	TGCGCCAGCAGTGCGAGCACAGATACGCAGTATTTT	CASSASTDTQYF
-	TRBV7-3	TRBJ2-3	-	TGTGCCAGCAGCCCCCTACAGAGCACAGATACGCAGTATTTT	CASSPLQSTDTQYF
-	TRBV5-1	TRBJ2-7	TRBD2	TGCGCCAGCAGCTTGGTGGGACTAGCGGATCCCAGATCTTACGAGCAGTACTTC	CASSLVGLADPRSYEQYF
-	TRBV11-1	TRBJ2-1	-	TGTGCCAGCAGCTTACCAGCGTATTACAATGAGCAGTTCTTC	CASSLPAYYNEQFF